The present T cell receptor (beta chain) was sequenced within a study of early T cells in non-severe SARS-CoV-2 infection. Study at large: Alpha and beta chains were unpaired, from unsorted whole-blood bulk RNA. Study-level results: In VDJdb matching, anti-spike CD8 responses were favored while private and CD4 specificities went missing.

The protocol attached unique molecular identifiers to individual cDNA molecules. Each CDR3 protein gets one entry after TCRdb re-called the 5' RACE reads with MiXCR. This table has 20,000 or so distinct CDR3 sequences, 4.5% to 5% appearing once. With regard to this clonotype: Antigen: not known.

The V gene's germline CDR1 is SQVTM and CDR2 ANQGSEA. This CDR3 region has 12 residues. The germline V and J ends were trimmed by 7 bases and 7 bases, with 13 bases remaining between them. The chain links TRBV29-1 to TRBJ2-2, with D uncertain. The sequenced sample was whole blood. This receptor was identified in an adult who was a healthcare worker with PCR-confirmed SARS-CoV-2 infection or an uninfected control (not recorded which). CDR3 in amino acids: CSAPLFGGELFF. CDR3 sequence (DNA): TGCAGCGCCCCACTTTTTGGCGGGGAGCTGTTTTTT.